This TCR beta chain was identified in a study of T-cell reconstitution after alpha-beta-depleted transplantation in children. Study-wide results and limits: Alpha-beta T cells present about two months after transplant were reported to originate from several hundred expanded graft clones. Some patients owed their high day-60 TCRbeta diversity to surviving recipient T cells and thymic progenitors.

About this clonotype: Antigen: not known.

CDR1 is LGHNA and CDR2 is YSLEER in the germline V gene. CDR3 length: 14 residues. Trimming took 6 bases from V and 4 from J, leaving 12 bases between them. A library of TCRbeta sequences, prepared with unique molecular identifiers, was generated. TCRdb ran MiXCR on the PCR reads and lists one entry per CDR3 protein. The sample consists of hundreds of thousands of distinct CDR3 sequences, about 17% of them appearing once. V gene TRBV4-3 combines with J gene TRBJ2-2, with D perhaps being TRBD1 or TRBD2 (5 bases each). The sequence was obtained from a boy younger than two who had a stem cell transplant for Wiskott-Aldrich syndrome, so the T cells may come from the graft donor. The starting material was PBMCs, mostly from graft donor cells, obtained 360 days after TCRalphabeta/CD19-depleted stem cell transplant. The CDR3 DNA follows: TGCGCCAGCAGTCCGGGACCCCTCACCGGGGAGCTGTTTTTT. Amino acid sequence: CASSPGPLTGELFF.